A single sample is the source of the 19 T cell receptor beta chains below, sequenced in a study of blood T cell repertoires in COVID-19. Measured with immunoSEQ multiplex PCR; TCRdb has only the in-frame clones, and not every one. The sample lists tens of thousands of clones, about nine tenths occurring once. The sample was peripheral blood. Receptors originate from a man aged 50 or older with active or convalescent COVID-19.

This chain connects TRBV30 to TRBJ2-1; TRBD2 aligns across 8 bases. Germline CDR1 is GTSNPN and CDR2 is SVGIG (reference sequence). With 0 bases clipped from V and 2 bases from J, the junction kept 3 bases outside the gene matches. This CDR3 contains 15 residues. Here the CDR3 reads CAWSVQAGAYNEQFF. In DNA form, the CDR3 reads TGTGCCTGGAGTGTACAAGCGGGAGCCTACAATGAGCAGTTCTTC.

This sequence joins TRBV4-1 and TRBJ2-5; D is perhaps TRBD1 (5 bases). V lost 4 bases, J lost 2 bases, and 17 bases lay in between. In germline, CDR1 is MGHRA, CDR2 YSYEKL. The CDR3 is 16 amino acids. The CDR3 DNA sequence: TGCGCCAGCAGCCCTCAGACAGACCCAAAGCAAGAGACCCAGTACTTC. This encodes CASSPQTDPKQETQYF.

The V call is TRBV6-1, the J call TRBJ2-7, with TRBD1 matching 10 bases. V shed 3 bases and J 5 bases; nucleotides not matched to a gene: 4. The CDR3 loop spans 14 amino acids. CDR1 MNHNS and CDR2 SASEGT come from the germline V gene. Written as DNA, the CDR3 is TGTGCCAGCAGTGAGGGACAGGGGTCCCACGAGCAGTACTTC. The encoded protein is CASSEGQGSHEQYF.

The V and J genes are TRBV3-1 (or the pseudogene TRBV3-2) and TRBJ2-3; TRBD2 matches at 9 bases. V trimming: 6 bases; J trimming: 0 bases; junction bases outside the gene matches: 10. CDR1 LGHDT and CDR2 YNNKEL come from the germline V gene (reference sequence). The CDR3 runs 17 residues. The CDR3, as DNA: TGTGCCAGCAGTCACACCAGAGGACTAGCGAGCACAGATACGCAGTATTTT. The encoded protein is CASSHTRGLASTDTQYF.

Only a few counts were recorded for this clone. The chain links TRBV29-1 to TRBJ2-5; 7 nucleotides match TRBD1. Losses at the gene ends were 4 bases for V and 0 bases for J; bases not matched to a gene: 8. This CDR3 is built from 15 residues. CDR1 is SQVTM, CDR2 ANQGSEA, per germline. CDR3 residues: CSVGGGTVYQETQYF. CDR3 sequence (DNA): TGCAGCGTTGGTGGTGGGACAGTGTACCAAGAGACCCAGTACTTC.

The chain has TRBV5-6 and TRBJ1-2; D is possibly TRBD1 (5 bases). This CDR3 contains 13 residues. The V gene lost 2 bases and the J gene lost 4 bases, with 9 bases spanning the gap. Per the germline V gene, CDR1 is SGHDT and CDR2 is YYEEEE. Here the CDR3 reads CASSLQAPYGYTF. The DNA of the CDR3 is TGTGCCAGCAGCTTACAGGCCCCCTATGGCTACACCTTC.

The chain uses TRBV30 and TRBJ2-7; 8 bases agree with TRBD1. CDR3 size: 13 residues. The V gene's germline CDR1 is GTSNPN and CDR2 SVGIG (reference sequence). J was trimmed by 5 bases and V by 3 bases; bases with no gene match: 6. CDR3 DNA: TGTGCCTGGAGGAGCAGGGGGCACCACGAGCAGTACTTC. This encodes CAWRSRGHHEQYF.

The chain joins TRBV15 to TRBJ1-2; weak D call: TRBD1 (6 bases). With 6 bases removed from V and 4 bases from J, the gap between germline ends came to 15 bases. CDR1 and CDR2 from the germline V gene are LNHNV and YYDKDF (reference sequence). The length of the CDR3 is 14 residues. The DNA for the CDR3 is TGTGCCACCAGGCCAGGGGTTGATGGCTATGGCTACACCTTC. Protein: CATRPGVDGYGYTF.

The gene calls are TRBV6-5 and TRBJ1-4, with TRBD1 matching over 9 bases. The CDR3 is 15 amino acids. Germline-derived CDR1 and CDR2 are MNHEY and SVGAGI. V shed 6 bases, J shed 7 bases, and the junction held 9 bases outside the gene matches. The CDR3 loop is CASRPTGGAGEKLFF. DNA for the CDR3: TGTGCCAGCAGACCAACAGGGGGCGCGGGTGAAAAACTGTTTTTT.

The chain links TRBV3-1 (or the pseudogene TRBV3-2) to TRBJ2-2, with 8 positions matching TRBD1. CDR3 length: 16 residues. The trim removed 4 bases at V and 5 bases at J, leaving 9 bases unmatched. Germline V gene lookup returns CDR1 LGHDT and CDR2 YNNKEL (reference sequence). CDR3 amino acids: CASSPSGTGRTGELFF. The DNA for the CDR3 is TGTGCCAGCAGCCCGTCCGGGACAGGTCGTACCGGGGAGCTGTTTTTT.

This chain connects TRBV9 to TRBJ1-6, with D perhaps TRBD1 (5 bases). V lost 4 bases and J 14 bases, leaving 10 bases between the germline ends. The CDR3 contains 11 residues. Germline lookup yields CDR1 SGDLS and CDR2 YYNGEE. The CDR3, as DNA: TGTGCCAGCAGCAGGGGAAACACCCTCCACTTT. Amino acid sequence: CASSRGNTLHF.

The chain carries TRBV27 and TRBJ2-5; TRBD2 matches 8 bases. This CDR3 comprises 14 residues. Germline assignment: CDR1 MNHEY and CDR2 SMNVEV (reference sequence). Germline trimming cut 5 bases from V and 5 bases from J; bases unmatched to any gene: 7. The CDR3 reads CASSTLAGIETQYF. In nucleotides, the CDR3 is TGTGCCAGCAGTACCTTAGCGGGAATCGAGACCCAGTACTTC.

This sequence joins TRBV30 and TRBJ2-3, with 7 positions matching TRBD1. The germline V gene encodes CDR1 GTSNPN and CDR2 SVGIG (reference sequence). Trimming took 2 bases from V and 4 from J; bases not matched to a gene: 12. This CDR3 has 16 residues. The CDR3: CAWSSRGQRSADTQYF. Written as DNA, the CDR3 is TGTGCCTGGAGTAGCCGGGGACAGCGGTCCGCAGATACGCAGTATTTT. The variable domain in full, with the rest retrieved from reference TRBV30 and TRBJ2-3, is SQTIHQWPATLVQPVGSPLSLECTVEGTSNPNLYWYRQAAGRGLQLLFYSVGIGQISSEVPQNLSASRPQDRQFILSSKKLLLSDSGFYLCAWSSRGQRSADTQYFGPGTRLTVL.

The J gene is TRBJ2-2, the V gene TRBV4-2; the D gene is possibly TRBD1 (6 bases). CDR1 is LGHNA and CDR2 is YNFKEQ in the germline V gene. This CDR3 has 15 residues. Deletions cut 0 bases from V and 4 bases from J, with 9 bases between. CDR3 protein: CASSQDRGSTGELFF. As DNA, the CDR3 is TGTGCCAGCAGCCAAGACAGGGGTAGCACCGGGGAGCTGTTTTTT.

CDR3 region: CASSIRGGGGTLYNEQFF. In DNA, the CDR3 is TGCGCCAGCAGCATCCGGGGAGGTGGAGGGACTCTATACAATGAGCAGTTCTTC. The chain carries TRBV5-1 and TRBJ2-1; TRBD2 might be the D (6 bases). Germline CDR1 SGHRS, CDR2 YFSETQ. The CDR3 is made up of 18 amino acids. V was shortened by 4 bases and J by 4 bases, with 24 bases between the two germline ends. The whole variable domain, filled in from reference TRBV5-1 and TRBJ2-1, reads KAGVTQTPRYLIKTRGQQVTLSCSPISGHRSVSWYQQTPGQGLQFLFEYFSETQRNKGNFPGRFSGRQFSNSRSEMNVSTLELGDSALYLCASSIRGGGGTLYNEQFFGPGTRLTVL.

This clone showed up just once. The J gene is TRBJ2-7, the V gene TRBV5-1, with 10 bases identical to TRBD1. Germline CDR1 reads SGHRS; CDR2 reads YFSETQ. V dropped 0 bases and J dropped 4; count of bases not matched to a gene: 4. This CDR3 spans 15 amino acids. The CDR3 DNA is TGCGCCAGCAGCTTGGGACAGGGGGCCTTTTACGAGCAGTACTTC. This translates into CASSLGQGAFYEQYF.

V and J are TRBV19 and TRBJ1-6; TRBD1 aligns across 8 bases. Trimming took 4 bases from V and 8 from J; bases not matched to a gene: 7. CDR3 length: 15 amino acids. Germline CDR1 reads LNHDA; CDR2 reads SQIVND (reference sequence). The CDR3, as DNA: TGTGCCAGTAGTACCGACAGGGGAGGAGATTCACCCCTCCACTTT. Translating gives CASSTDRGGDSPLHF.

The rearrangement joins TRBV15 to TRBJ1-5; the match to TRBD1 covers 8 bases. V lost 0 bases, J lost 5 bases, and 3 bases stayed unmatched. Germline CDR1 and CDR2: LNHNV and YYDKDF (reference sequence). This CDR3 contains 15 residues. Here the CDR3 DNA reads TGTGCCACCAGCAGAGAGGACAGGGTCCATCAGCCCCAGCATTTT. It translates to CATSREDRVHQPQHF.

This clone was observed a handful of times. The gene calls are TRBV5-1 and TRBJ2-6; D not certain. The V gene lost 1 base and the J gene lost 0 bases, with 5 bases spanning the gap. This CDR3 spans 15 amino acids. Looked up from germline, CDR1 is SGHRS and CDR2 is YFSETQ. Written as DNA, the CDR3 is TGCGCCAGCAGCTTGCAGAACTCTGGGGCCAACGTCCTGACTTTC. It translates to CASSLQNSGANVLTF.